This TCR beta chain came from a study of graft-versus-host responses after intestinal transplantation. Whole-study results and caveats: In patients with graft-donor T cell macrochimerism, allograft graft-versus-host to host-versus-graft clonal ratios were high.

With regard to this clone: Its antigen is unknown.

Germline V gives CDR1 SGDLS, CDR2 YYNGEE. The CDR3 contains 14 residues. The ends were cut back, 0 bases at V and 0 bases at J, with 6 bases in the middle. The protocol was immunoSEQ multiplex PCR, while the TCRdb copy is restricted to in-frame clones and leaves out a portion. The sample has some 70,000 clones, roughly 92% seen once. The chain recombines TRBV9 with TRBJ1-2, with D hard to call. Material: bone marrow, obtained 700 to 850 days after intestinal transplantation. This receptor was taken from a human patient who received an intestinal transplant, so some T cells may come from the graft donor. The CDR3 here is CASSVGPTNYGYTF. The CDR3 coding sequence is TGTGCCAGCAGCGTAGGGCCCACTAACTATGGCTACACCTTC.